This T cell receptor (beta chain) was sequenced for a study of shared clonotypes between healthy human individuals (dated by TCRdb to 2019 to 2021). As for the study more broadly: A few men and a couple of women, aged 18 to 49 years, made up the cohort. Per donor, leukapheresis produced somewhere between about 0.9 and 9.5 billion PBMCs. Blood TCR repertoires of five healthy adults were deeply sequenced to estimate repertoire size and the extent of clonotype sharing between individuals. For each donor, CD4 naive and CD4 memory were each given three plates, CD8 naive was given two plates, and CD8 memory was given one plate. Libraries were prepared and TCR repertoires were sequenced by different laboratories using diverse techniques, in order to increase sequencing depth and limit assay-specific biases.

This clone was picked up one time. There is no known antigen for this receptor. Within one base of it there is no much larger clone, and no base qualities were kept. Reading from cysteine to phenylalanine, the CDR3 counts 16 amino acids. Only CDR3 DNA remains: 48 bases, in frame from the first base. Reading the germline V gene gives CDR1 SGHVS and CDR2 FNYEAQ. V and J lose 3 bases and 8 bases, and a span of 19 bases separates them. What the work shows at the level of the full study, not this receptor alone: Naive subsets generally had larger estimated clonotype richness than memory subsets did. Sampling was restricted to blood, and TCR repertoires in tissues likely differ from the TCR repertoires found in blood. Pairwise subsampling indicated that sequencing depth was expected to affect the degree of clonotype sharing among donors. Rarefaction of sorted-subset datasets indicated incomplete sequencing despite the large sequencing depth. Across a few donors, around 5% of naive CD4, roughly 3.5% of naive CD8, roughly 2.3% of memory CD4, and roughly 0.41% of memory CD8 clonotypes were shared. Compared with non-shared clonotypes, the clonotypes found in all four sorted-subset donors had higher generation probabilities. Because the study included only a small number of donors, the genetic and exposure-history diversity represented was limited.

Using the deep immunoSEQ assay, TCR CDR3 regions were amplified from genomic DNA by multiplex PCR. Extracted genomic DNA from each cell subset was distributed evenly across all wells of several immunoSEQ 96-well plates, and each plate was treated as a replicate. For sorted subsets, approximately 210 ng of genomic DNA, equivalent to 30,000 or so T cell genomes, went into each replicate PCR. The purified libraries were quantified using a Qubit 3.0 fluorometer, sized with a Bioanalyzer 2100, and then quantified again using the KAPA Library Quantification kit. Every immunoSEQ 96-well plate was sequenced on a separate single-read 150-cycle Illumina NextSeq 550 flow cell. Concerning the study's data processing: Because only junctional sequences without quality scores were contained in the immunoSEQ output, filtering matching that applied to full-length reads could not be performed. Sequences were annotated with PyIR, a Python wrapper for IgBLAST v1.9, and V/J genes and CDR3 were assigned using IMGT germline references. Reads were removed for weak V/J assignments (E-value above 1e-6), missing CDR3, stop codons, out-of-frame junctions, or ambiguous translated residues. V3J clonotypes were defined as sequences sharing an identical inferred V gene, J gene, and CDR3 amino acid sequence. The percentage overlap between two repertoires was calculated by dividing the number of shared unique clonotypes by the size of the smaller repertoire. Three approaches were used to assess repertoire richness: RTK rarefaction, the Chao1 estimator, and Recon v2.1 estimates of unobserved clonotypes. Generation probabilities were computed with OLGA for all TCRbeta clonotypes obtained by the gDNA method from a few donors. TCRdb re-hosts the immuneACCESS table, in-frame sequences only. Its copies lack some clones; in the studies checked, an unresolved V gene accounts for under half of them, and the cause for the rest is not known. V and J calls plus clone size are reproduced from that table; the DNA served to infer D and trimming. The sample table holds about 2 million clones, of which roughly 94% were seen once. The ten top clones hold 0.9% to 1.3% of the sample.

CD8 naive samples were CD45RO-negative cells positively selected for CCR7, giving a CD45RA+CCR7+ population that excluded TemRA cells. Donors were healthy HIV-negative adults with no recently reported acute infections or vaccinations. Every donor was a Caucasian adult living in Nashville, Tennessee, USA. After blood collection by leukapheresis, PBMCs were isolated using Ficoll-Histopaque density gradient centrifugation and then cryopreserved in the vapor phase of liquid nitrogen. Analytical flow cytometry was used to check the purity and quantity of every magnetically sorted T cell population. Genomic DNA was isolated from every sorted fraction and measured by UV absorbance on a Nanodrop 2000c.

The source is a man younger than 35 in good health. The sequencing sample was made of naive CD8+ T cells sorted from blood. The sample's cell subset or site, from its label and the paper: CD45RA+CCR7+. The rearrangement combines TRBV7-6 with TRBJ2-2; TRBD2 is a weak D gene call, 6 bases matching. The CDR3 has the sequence CASSFGVVAAEGELFF. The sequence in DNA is TGTGCCAGCAGCTTCGGGGTGGTAGCGGCTGAAGGGGAGCTGTTTTTT.